This T cell receptor (beta chain) was identified in a study of cytomegalovirus exposure and HLA in healthy donors. Across the whole study: A data release that came early held roughly 90 million unique TCRs from HLA-typed donors.

Findings and caveats of the study: Association of a missense DCLRE1C variant with TCR beta V- and J-gene trimming was reported in a later analysis.

Deletions cut 3 bases from V and 1 base from J, with 10 bases between. Per the germline V gene, CDR1 is MRHNA and CDR2 is SNTAGT. The length of the CDR3 is 15 residues. Regarding this clone: Its antigen is not identified.

Primers for the PCR totalled 60 Vbeta and 13 Jbeta. Sequencing was performed with immunoSEQ multiplex PCR; in TCRdb, only in-frame clones are kept and a portion is missing. In the table there are under 300,000 clones, roughly 88% of which are singletons. This receptor was identified in a man aged 35 to 55 in good health and CMV-seropositive. The chain carries TRBV6-4 and TRBJ2-1, with D possibly matching TRBD2 (5 bases). Sequenced input: PBMCs. The CDR3 is CASSENSASYNEQFF. The CDR3 bases are TGTGCCAGCAGTGAAAATAGCGCGTCCTACAATGAGCAGTTCTTC.